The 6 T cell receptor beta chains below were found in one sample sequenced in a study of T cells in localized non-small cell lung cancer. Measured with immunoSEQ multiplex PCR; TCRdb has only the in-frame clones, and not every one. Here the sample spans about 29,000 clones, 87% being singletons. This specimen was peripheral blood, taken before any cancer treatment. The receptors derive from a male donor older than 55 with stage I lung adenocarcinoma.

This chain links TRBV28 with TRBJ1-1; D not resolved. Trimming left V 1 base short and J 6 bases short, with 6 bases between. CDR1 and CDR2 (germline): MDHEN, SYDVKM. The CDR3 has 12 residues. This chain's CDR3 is CASSLSKAEAFF. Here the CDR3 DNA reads TGTGCCAGCAGTTTATCAAAAGCTGAAGCTTTCTTT. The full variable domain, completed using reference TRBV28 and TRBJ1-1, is DVKVTQSSRYLVKRTGEKVFLECVQDMDHENMFWYRQDPGLGLRLIYFSYDVKMKEKGDIPEGYSVSREKKERFSLILESASTNQTSMYLCASSLSKAEAFFGQGTRLTVV.

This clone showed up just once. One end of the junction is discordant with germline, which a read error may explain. Written as DNA, the CDR3 is TGTGCCAGCAGCTACGGGGAGGGGGGGCTGTTTTTT. Translation: CASSYGEGGLFF. The genes are TRBV7-8 and TRBJ2-2; a weak D match, TRBD2 (7 bases). Germline CDR1 and CDR2: SGHVS and FQNEAQ. The CDR3 totals 12 residues.

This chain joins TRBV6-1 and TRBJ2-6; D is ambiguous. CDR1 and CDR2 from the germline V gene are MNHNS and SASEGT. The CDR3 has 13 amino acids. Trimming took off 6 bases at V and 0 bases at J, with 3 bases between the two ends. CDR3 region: CASSDSGANVLTF. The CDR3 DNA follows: TGTGCCAGCAGCGACTCTGGGGCCAACGTCCTGACTTTC.

The CDR3 spells CASSDTIGPLFF. CDR3 nucleotide sequence: TGTGCCAGCAGTGATACTATCGGCCCCCTGTTTTTT. The chain employs TRBV2 and TRBJ1-4; D call uncertain. This CDR3 is 12 amino acids long. Germline V gene lookup returns CDR1 SNHLY and CDR2 FYNNEI. Trimming removed 3 bases from V and 14 bases from J, with 13 bases in between.

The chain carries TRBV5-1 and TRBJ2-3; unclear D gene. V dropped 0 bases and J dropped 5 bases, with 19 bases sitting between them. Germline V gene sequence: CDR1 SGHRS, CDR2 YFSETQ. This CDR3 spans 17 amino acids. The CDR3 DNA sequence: TGCGCCAGCAGCTTGGGCCCACGGACGACAAAAAAAGATACGCAGTATTTT. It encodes CASSLGPRTTKKDTQYF.

For the CDR3, the DNA is TGTGCCTGGAGAGTTGCCCTGGACAGTCAGGCTTTCTTT. Amino acid sequence: CAWRVALDSQAFF. This chain links TRBV30 with TRBJ1-1; TRBD1 might be the D (6 bases). Germline V gene sequence: CDR1 GTSNPN, CDR2 SVGIG (reference sequence). Trimming left V 3 bases short and J 11 bases short, with 19 bases between. This CDR3 contains 13 residues.